The 6 T cell receptor beta chains below come from one sample, sequenced in a study of PD-1 blockade in classical Hodgkin lymphoma. TCRdb's copy holds only in-frame clones and misses some; the assay was immunoSEQ multiplex PCR. The table includes around 9,800 clones, around 75% detected once. Time point in this sample: cycle 4 day 1 (C4D1), after more than 5 weeks of nivolumab. In every patient, relapse followed autologous stem cell transplantation, while exposure to brentuximab vedotin differed. Using magnetic negative selection, the CD4+ T cells were separated out of thawed PBMCs. The source material was CD4+ T cells from blood, sampled before the fourth cycle of nivolumab. These receptors came from a human donor with classical Hodgkin lymphoma.

The CDR3 loop reads CASSKESSYNEQFF. In DNA, the CDR3 is TGTGCCAGTAGTAAGGAAAGCTCCTACAATGAGCAGTTCTTC. The chain couples TRBV19 to TRBJ2-1, with no clear D. Germline values: CDR1 LNHDA, CDR2 SQIVND (reference sequence). The CDR3 is made up of 14 amino acids. Trimming stripped 4 bases from V and 0 bases from J, with 7 bases between.

The V call is TRBV15, the J call TRBJ2-5, with a tentative D call TRBD2 (7 bases). Looked up from germline, CDR1 is LNHNV and CDR2 is YYDKDF (reference sequence). This CDR3 is 12 amino acids long. Trimming cost V 1 base and J 10 bases, with 10 bases left between them. The CDR3 nucleotides are TGTGCCACCAGCAGAGTAGGGGGGGACCAGTACTTC. Translating gives CATSRVGGDQYF.

The V call is TRBV2, the J call TRBJ2-7, with 7 bases that match TRBD1. This CDR3 has 14 amino acids. V was clipped by 8 bases and J by 5 bases; unmatched bases: 12. Germline loops: CDR1 SNHLY, CDR2 FYNNEI. CDR3 coding DNA: TGTGCCAGCGGGAAGGGGGCTAGTGAGCACGAGCAGTACTTC. This codes for CASGKGASEHEQYF.

V usage is TRBV6-5 and J usage is TRBJ1-1; D perhaps matches TRBD1 (5 bases). Germline V CDR1 and CDR2: MNHEY, SVGAGI. The CDR3 extends over 15 amino acids. The V gene lost 0 bases and the J gene lost 5 bases, with 13 bases spanning the gap. CDR3 nucleotide sequence: TGTGCCAGCAGTTACTCGGGGGGTAGCTTAACTGAAGCTTTCTTT. It codes for CASSYSGGSLTEAFF.

The V call is TRBV7-6, the J call TRBJ1-1, with D possibly matching TRBD1 (6 bases). This CDR3 is 15 amino acids long. The V gene lost 0 bases and the J gene lost 5 bases, with 13 bases spanning the gap. The germline V gene has CDR1 SGHVS and CDR2 FNYEAQ. CDR3 residues: CASSLAAGVWTEAFF. The CDR3 bases are TGTGCCAGCAGCTTAGCGGCAGGGGTTTGGACTGAAGCTTTCTTT.

The rearrangement joins TRBV28 to TRBJ1-4; maybe TRBD1 (6 bases). Trimming took 6 bases from V and 7 from J, leaving 15 bases between them. The CDR3 spans 14 residues. CDR1 is MDHEN and CDR2 is SYDVKM in the germline V gene. This CDR3 reads CASSRDILREKLFF. For the CDR3, the DNA is TGTGCCAGCAGCCGGGACATCCTTCGTGAAAAACTGTTTTTT.